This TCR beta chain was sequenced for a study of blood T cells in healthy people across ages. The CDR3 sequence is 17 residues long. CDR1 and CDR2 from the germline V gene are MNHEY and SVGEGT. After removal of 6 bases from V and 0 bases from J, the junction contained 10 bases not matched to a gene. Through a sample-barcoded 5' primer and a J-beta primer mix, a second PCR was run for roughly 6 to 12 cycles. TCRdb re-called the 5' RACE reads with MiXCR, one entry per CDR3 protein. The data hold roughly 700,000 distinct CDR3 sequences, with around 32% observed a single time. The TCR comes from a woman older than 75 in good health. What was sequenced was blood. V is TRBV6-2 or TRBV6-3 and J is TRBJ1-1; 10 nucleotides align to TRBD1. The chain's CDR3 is CASRSGTGAAMNTEAFF. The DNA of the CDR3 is TGTGCCAGCAGAAGCGGGACAGGGGCCGCAATGAACACTGAAGCTTTCTTT.